The rows below give T cell receptor beta chains drawn from one sample of a study of blood T cell repertoires in COVID-19. Repertoires were generated with immunoSEQ multiplex PCR, while TCRdb's copy carries only in-frame clones and drops some. Seen here are some 130,000 clones, approximately 88% observed once, and the top ten hold 5.5%. The sequencing input was PBMCs or T cells enriched from blood (not recorded which). The origin of the receptors is a man aged 40-50 years with acute COVID-19. The CDR3 runs from the conserved cysteine through the conserved F or W. D genes are given only for firm matches. Size is omitted from some rows. Given values are once, few, many or a class for expanded clones.

d_call clone_size cdr3_length j_call v_call cdr3_nt cdr3_aa
TRBD1 NA 19 TRBJ2-1 TRBV5-6 TGTGCCAGCAGCCCGATCGACAGGGGGCGAGGCGGGAGTGGGGATGAGCAGTTCTTC CASSPIDRGRGGSGDEQFF
NA NA 18 TRBJ1-5 TRBV28 TGTGCCAGCAGTTTATCCAGCCCCGGGTCCAATAGCAATCAGCCCCAGCATTTT CASSLSSPGSNSNQPQHF
TRBD2 NA 14 TRBJ2-4 TRBV7-8 TGTGCCAGCAGCTTAGTATCCAGCGGGGACATTCAGTACTTC CASSLVSSGDIQYF
NA NA 13 TRBJ1-4 TRBV15 TGTGCCACCAGGCGGGGGGCTGGCGAAAAACTGTTTTTT CATRRGAGEKLFF
TRBD2 NA 14 TRBJ2-1 TRBV19 TGTGCCAGTAGTATAGATCGGGAGGGGGGAGAGCAGTTCTTC CASSIDREGGEQFF
NA NA 13 TRBJ2-7 TRBV10-3 TGTGCCATCAGTGTAACAGGGACCTACGAGCAGTACTTC CAISVTGTYEQYF
NA NA 15 TRBJ1-1 TRBV19 TGTGCCAGTAGTATCAATCTGTTCGGGAACACTGAAGCTTTCTTT CASSINLFGNTEAFF
NA NA 16 TRBJ2-1 TRBV15 TGTGCCACCAGCAGAGATCAGGCATACCTGGACAATGAGCAGTTCTTC CATSRDQAYLDNEQFF
NA NA 14 TRBJ2-3 TRBV7-9 TGTGCCAGCAGCCCCTTCGGGGGCACAGATACGCAGTATTTT CASSPFGGTDTQYF
NA NA 13 TRBJ2-3 TRBV7-9 TGTGCCAGCAGCTTAGCGCCGGCAGATACGCAGTATTTT CASSLAPADTQYF
TRBD1 NA 16 TRBJ2-7 TRBV10-1 TGCGCCAGCAGTGATTCCGGGACAGGGGGAGATTACGAGCAGTACTTC CASSDSGTGGDYEQYF
TRBD2 NA 14 TRBJ2-1 TRBV28 TGTGCCAGCACCACTCCAGCGGGATCAGGTGAGCAGTTCTTC CASTTPAGSGEQFF
NA NA 15 TRBJ2-4 TRBV2 TGTGCCAGCAGACCCGAGGACTTAGCCAAAAACATTCAGTACTTC CASRPEDLAKNIQYF
TRBD1 NA 14 TRBJ1-1 TRBV28 TGTGCCAGCAGCGAGGGGGCGTTGAACACTGAAGCTTTCTTT CASSEGALNTEAFF
NA NA 14 TRBJ1-6 TRBV7-9 TGTGCCAGCAGCTTATCGTCTAACGATTCACCCCTCCACTTT CASSLSSNDSPLHF
NA NA 13 TRBJ1-1 TRBV5-6 TGTGCCAGCAGCTTGGTTAGGAACACTGAAGCTTTCTTT CASSLVRNTEAFF
TRBD2 NA 17 TRBJ2-4 TRBV24-1 TGTGCCACCAGTGATAGTCAACTAGCGGGAGGGGAAAACATTCAGTACTTC CATSDSQLAGGENIQYF
NA NA 14 TRBJ2-5 TRBV6-1 TGTGCCAGCAGTGAAGCTCCGGGGCAAGAGACCCAGTACTTC CASSEAPGQETQYF
TRBD1 NA 16 TRBJ2-7 TRBV28 TGTGCCAGCAGTTTGCCGCCCGGACAGGGACCCTACGAGCAGTACTTC CASSLPPGQGPYEQYF
TRBD1 NA 16 TRBJ1-2 TRBV27 TGTGCCAGCAGTTTATCACGGACAGGATCTTCCGCCGGCTACACCTTC CASSLSRTGSSAGYTF
NA NA 14 TRBJ1-1 TRBV6-5 TGTGCCAGCAGTACAGGGATGTGGGTCACTGAAGCTTTCTTT CASSTGMWVTEAFF
NA NA 14 TRBJ1-6 TRBV6-5 TGTGCCAGCAGTCGGAGCTCCTATAATTCACCCCTCCACTTT CASSRSSYNSPLHF
NA NA 13 TRBJ1-5 TRBV18 TGTGCCAGCTCGAGAAGCCGCAATCAGCCCCAGCATTTT CASSRSRNQPQHF
TRBD1 NA 15 TRBJ2-5 TRBV5-1 TGCGCCAGCAGCTTATCCGGGACAGGGCGGGAGACCCAGTACTTC CASSLSGTGRETQYF
NA once 13 TRBJ1-6 TRBV19 TGTGCCAGCCCGGGTAGGGGCGGTTCACCCCTCCACTTT CASPGRGGSPLHF
NA NA 11 TRBJ1-5 TRBV27 TGTGCCAGCAGCCTCAATCAGCCCCAGCATTTT CASSLNQPQHF
TRBD2 once 14 TRBJ2-7 TRBV6-2/TRBV6-3 TGTGCCAGCAGTTACCCCGGACTAGCCTACGAGCAGTACTTC CASSYPGLAYEQYF
NA NA 14 TRBJ2-2 TRBV19 TGTGCCAGTAGTACGCAGGCAGAGACCGGGGAGCTGTTTTTT CASSTQAETGELFF
NA NA 16 TRBJ1-1 TRBV5-5 TGTGCCAGCAGCTTTTTTTTAAGACAGTCGAACACTGAAGCTTTCTTT CASSFFLRQSNTEAFF
NA NA 13 TRBJ2-5 TRBV11-2 TGTGCCAGCAGCTTAGGGACACAAGAGACCCAGTACTTC CASSLGTQETQYF
NA NA 13 TRBJ1-4 TRBV6-8 TGTGCCAGCAGTTACTCGATCGGGGAAAAACTGTTTTTT CASSYSIGEKLFF
TRBD1 NA 14 TRBJ2-3 TRBV27 TGTGCCAGCAGTGAGGACAGGAACACAGATACGCAGTATTTT CASSEDRNTDTQYF
TRBD1 NA 17 TRBJ1-1 TRBV5-4 TGTGCCAGCAGCCCAGGGGACAGGAATTTTCGGGGCACTGAAGCTTTCTTT CASSPGDRNFRGTEAFF
NA NA 12 TRBJ2-7 TRBV28 TGTGCCAGCACCCGGGATTCCTACGAGCAGTACTTC CASTRDSYEQYF
TRBD1 NA 16 TRBJ1-1 TRBV27 TGTGCCAGCTCTTCCCGGACAGGGGTGGTAAGCACTGAAGCTTTCTTT CASSSRTGVVSTEAFF
NA many 16 TRBJ1-2 TRBV7-2 TGTGCCAGCAGCATCACTTCGACAGGTTTTTTTTATGGCTACACCTTC CASSITSTGFFYGYTF
NA NA 14 TRBJ2-2 TRBV11-3 TGTGCCAGCAGCTTAGTTGGGGCGTCCGGGGAGCTGTTTTTT CASSLVGASGELFF